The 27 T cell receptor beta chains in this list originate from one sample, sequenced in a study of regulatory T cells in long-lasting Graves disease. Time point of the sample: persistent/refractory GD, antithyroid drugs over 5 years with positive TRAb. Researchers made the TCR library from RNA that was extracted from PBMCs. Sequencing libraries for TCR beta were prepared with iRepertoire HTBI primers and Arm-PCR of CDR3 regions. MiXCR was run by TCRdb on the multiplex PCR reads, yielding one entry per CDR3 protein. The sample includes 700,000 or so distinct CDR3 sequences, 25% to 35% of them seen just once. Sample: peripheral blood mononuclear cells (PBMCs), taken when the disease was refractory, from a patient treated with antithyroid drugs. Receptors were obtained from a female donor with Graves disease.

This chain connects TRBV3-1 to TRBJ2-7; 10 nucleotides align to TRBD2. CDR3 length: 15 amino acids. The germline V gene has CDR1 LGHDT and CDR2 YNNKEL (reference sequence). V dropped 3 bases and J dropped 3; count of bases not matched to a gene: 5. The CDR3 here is CASSQGTSAYYEQYF. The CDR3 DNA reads TGTGCCAGCAGCCAGGGGACTAGCGCCTACTACGAGCAGTACTTC.

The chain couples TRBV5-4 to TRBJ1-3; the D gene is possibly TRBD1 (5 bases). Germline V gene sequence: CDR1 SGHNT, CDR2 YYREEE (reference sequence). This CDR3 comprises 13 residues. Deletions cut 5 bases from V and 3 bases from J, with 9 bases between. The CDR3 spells CASSGGRGNTIYF. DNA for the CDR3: TGTGCCAGCAGTGGGGGTCGTGGAAACACCATATATTTT. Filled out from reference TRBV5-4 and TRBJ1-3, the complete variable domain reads ETGVTQSPTHLIKTRGQQVTLRCSSQSGHNTVSWYQQALGQGPQFIFQYYREEENGRGNFPPRFSGLQFPNYSSELNVNALELDDSALYLCASSGGRGNTIYFGEGSWLTVV.

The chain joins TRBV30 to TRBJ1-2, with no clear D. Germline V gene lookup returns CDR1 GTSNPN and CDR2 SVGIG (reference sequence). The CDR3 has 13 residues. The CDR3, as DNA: TGTGCTGTGCACAATCAAGCTAACTATGGCTACACCTTC. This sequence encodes CAVHNQANYGYTF.

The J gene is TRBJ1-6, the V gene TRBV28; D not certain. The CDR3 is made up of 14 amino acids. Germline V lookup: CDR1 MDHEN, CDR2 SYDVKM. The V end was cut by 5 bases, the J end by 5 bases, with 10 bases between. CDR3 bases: TGTGCCAGCAGTACCGGAAACAATAATTCACCCCTCCACTTT. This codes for CASSTGNNNSPLHF.

The CDR3, as DNA: TGTGCCAGCAGTGAAGCTAGCGGACACACCGGGGAGCTGTTTTTT. The encoded protein is CASSEASGHTGELFF. V is TRBV6-1 and J is TRBJ2-2; possible D gene TRBD2, 6 bases. Looked up from germline, CDR1 is MNHNS and CDR2 is SASEGT. Trimming took 0 bases from V and 3 from J, leaving 8 bases between them. The CDR3 has 15 residues.

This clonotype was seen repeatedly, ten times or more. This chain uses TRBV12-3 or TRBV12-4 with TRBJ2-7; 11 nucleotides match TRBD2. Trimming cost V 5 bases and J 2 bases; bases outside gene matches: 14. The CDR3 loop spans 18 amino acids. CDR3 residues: CASSPLVLAGDEAYEQYF. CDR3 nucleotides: TGTGCCAGCAGTCCCCTCGTACTAGCGGGAGATGAGGCCTACGAGCAGTACTTC.

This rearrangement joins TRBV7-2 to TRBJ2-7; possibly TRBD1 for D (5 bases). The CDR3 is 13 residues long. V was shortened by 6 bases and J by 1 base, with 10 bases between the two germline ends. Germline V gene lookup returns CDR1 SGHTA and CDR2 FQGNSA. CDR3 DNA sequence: TGTGCCAGCAGAAGGGCAGGGTCCTACGAGCAGTACTTC. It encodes CASRRAGSYEQYF.

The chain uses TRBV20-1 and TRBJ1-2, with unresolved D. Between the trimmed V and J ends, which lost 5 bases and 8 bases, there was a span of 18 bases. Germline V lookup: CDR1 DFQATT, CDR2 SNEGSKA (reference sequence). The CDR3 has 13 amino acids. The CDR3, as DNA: TGCAGTGCTCCCCTCACTGGGCCGGAGGGCTACACCTTC. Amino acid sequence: CSAPLTGPEGYTF.

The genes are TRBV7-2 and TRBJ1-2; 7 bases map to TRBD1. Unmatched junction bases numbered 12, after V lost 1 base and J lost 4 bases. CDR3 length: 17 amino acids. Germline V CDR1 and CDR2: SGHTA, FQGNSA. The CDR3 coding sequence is TGTGCCAGCAGCTTAGGAGGGGACAGCGACCGGGTCTATGGCTACACCTTC. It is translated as CASSLGGDSDRVYGYTF.

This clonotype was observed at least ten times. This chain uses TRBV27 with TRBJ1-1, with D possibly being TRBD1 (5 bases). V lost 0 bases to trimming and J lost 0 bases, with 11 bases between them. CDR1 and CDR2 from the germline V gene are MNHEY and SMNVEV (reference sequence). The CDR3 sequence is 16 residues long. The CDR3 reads CASSLSVGTMNTEAFF. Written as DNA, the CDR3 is TGTGCCAGCAGTTTATCTGTGGGGACGATGAACACTGAAGCTTTCTTT.

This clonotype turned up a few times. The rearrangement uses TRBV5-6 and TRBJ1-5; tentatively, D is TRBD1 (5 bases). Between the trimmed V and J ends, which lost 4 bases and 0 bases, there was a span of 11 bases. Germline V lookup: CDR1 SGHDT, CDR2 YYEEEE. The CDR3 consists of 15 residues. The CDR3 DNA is TGTGCCAGCAGCGACAGTGGTCCTAGCAATCAGCCCCAGCATTTT. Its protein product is CASSDSGPSNQPQHF.

Here the CDR3 DNA reads TGTGCCAGCAGCCAAAGGAGCAGGGGTTTTGGCTATGGCTACACCTTC. It codes for CASSQRSRGFGYGYTF. The chain couples TRBV14 to TRBJ1-2; D possibly corresponds to TRBD1 (6 bases). V dropped 2 bases and J dropped 4 bases, with 17 bases sitting between them. The CDR3 contains 16 residues. The germline gives CDR1 SGHDN, CDR2 FVKESK.

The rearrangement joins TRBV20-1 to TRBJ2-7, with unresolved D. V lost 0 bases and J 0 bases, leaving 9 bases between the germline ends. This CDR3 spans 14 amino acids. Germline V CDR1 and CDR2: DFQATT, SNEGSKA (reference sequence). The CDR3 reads CSARDFARSYEQYF. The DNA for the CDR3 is TGCAGTGCTAGAGATTTCGCCCGCTCCTACGAGCAGTACTTC.

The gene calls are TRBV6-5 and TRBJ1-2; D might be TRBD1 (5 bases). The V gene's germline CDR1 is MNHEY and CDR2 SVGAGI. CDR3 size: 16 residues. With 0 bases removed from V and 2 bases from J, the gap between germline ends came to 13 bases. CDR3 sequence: CASSYSPGQGNYGYTF. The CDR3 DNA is TGTGCCAGCAGTTACTCCCCCGGGCAGGGCAACTATGGCTACACCTTC.

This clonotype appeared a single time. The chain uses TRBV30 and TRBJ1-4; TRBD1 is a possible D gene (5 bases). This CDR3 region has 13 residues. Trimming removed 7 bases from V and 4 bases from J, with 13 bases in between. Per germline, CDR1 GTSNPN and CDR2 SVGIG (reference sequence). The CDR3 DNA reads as TGTGCCTCCATCCAGGGTGGTAATGAAAAACTGTTTTTT. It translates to CASIQGGNEKLFF.

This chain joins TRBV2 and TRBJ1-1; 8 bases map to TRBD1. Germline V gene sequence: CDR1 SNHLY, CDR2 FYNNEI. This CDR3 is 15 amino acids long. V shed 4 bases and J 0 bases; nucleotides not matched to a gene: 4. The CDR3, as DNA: TGTGCCAGCAGTGGGGACAGGCGGCTGAACACTGAAGCTTTCTTT. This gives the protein CASSGDRRLNTEAFF.

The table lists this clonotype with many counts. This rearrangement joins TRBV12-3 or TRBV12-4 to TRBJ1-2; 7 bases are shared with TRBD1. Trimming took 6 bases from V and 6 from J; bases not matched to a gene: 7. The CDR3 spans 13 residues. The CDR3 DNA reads TGTGCCAGCAGAGTACAGGGGAAGGATGGCTACACCTTC. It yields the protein CASRVQGKDGYTF.

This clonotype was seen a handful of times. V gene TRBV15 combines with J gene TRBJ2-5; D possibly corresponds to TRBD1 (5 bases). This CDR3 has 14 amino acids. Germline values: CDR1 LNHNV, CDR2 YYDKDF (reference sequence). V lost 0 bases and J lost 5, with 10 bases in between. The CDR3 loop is CATSRDQGPETQYF. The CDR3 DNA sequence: TGTGCCACCAGCAGAGATCAGGGTCCGGAGACCCAGTACTTC.

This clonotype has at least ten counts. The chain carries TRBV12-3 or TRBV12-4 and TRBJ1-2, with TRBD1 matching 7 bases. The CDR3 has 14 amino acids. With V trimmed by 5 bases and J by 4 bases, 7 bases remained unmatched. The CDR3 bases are TGTGCCAGCAGTCCCGGGACAGTGATCTATGGCTACACCTTC. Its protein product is CASSPGTVIYGYTF.

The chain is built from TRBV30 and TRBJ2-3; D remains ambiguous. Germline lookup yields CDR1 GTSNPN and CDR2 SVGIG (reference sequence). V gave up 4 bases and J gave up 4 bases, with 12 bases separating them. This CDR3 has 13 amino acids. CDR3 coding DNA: TGTGCCTGGACCGCCTACTCCGCAGATACGCAGTATTTT. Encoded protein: CAWTAYSADTQYF.

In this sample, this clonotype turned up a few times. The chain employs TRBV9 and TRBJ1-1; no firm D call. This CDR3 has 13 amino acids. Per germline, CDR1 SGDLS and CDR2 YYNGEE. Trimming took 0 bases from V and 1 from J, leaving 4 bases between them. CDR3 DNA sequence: TGTGCCAGCAGCGTAGGTTGGAACACTGAAGCTTTCTTT. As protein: CASSVGWNTEAFF.

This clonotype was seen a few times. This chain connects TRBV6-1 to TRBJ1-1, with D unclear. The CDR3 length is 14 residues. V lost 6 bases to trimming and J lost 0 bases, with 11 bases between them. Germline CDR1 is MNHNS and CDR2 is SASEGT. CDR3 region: CASSRDPLNTEAFF. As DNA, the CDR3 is TGTGCCAGCAGCCGTGATCCGCTGAACACTGAAGCTTTCTTT.

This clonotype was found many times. CDR3 in DNA: TGTGCCAGCAGTCTCCCCGGGACGCCAAGCAATCAGCCCCAGCATTTT. It yields the protein CASSLPGTPSNQPQHF. This chain uses TRBV2 with TRBJ1-5, with a possible D match to TRBD1 (5 bases). The CDR3 totals 16 residues. Germline CDR1 and CDR2: SNHLY and FYNNEI. Trimming removed 5 bases at V and 1 base at J, with 15 bases between.

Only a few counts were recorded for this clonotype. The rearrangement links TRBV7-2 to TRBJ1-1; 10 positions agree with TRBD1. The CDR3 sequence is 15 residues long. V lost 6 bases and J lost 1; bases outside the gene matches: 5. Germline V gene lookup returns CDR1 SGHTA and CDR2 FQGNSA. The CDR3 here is CASRWGQGPNTEAFF. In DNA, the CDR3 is TGTGCCAGCAGATGGGGACAGGGGCCGAACACTGAAGCTTTCTTT.

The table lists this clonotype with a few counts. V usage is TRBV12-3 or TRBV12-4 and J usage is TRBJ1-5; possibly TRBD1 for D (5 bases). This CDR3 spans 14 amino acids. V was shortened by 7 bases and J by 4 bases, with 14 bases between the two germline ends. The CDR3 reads CASITGLGNQPQHF. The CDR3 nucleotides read TGTGCCAGCATAACGGGACTGGGGAATCAGCCCCAGCATTTT.

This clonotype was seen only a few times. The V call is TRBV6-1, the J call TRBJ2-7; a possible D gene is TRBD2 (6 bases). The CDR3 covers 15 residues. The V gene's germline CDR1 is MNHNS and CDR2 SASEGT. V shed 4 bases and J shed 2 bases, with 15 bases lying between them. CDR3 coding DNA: TGTGCCAGCAGTGCAGTAGCGGACATTACCTACGAGCAGTACTTC. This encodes CASSAVADITYEQYF.

The DNA for the CDR3 is TGTGCCAGTAGTATAGCGGCAGGAGGGAGAGAAAAACTGTTTTTT. It codes for CASSIAAGGREKLFF. The chain combines TRBV19 with TRBJ1-4; D call uncertain. The CDR3 has 15 residues. V lost 1 base to trimming and J lost 8 bases, with 14 bases between them. The V gene's germline CDR1 is LNHDA and CDR2 SQIVND (reference sequence). Combining the CDR3 with reference TRBV19 and TRBJ1-4 gives the whole variable domain DGGITQSPKYLFRKEGQNVTLSCEQNLNHDAMYWYRQDPGQGLRLIYYSQIVNDFQKGDIAEGYSVSREKKESFPLTVTSAQKNPTAFYLCASSIAAGGREKLFFGSGTQLSVL.